The sequence of this TCR beta chain was determined in a study of shared clonotypes between healthy human individuals. In germline, CDR1 is SEHNR, CDR2 FQNEAQ (reference sequence). The CDR3 length is 14 residues. Trimming removed 6 bases from V and 1 base from J, with 12 bases in between. Data came from immunoSEQ multiplex PCR; TCRdb stores just in-frame clones and leaves some out. Of more than 900,000 clones detected, approximately 80% appear once; the ten largest clones hold roughly 0.57%. Sequences were obtained from memory CD4+ T cells from PBMCs. Specified subset: CD45RA-negative fraction. The clonotype comes from a man aged 18 to 29 in good health. Some clones in this sample may be carry-over from other donors' samples. The chain combines TRBV7-9 with TRBJ1-2; possible D gene TRBD1, 6 bases. The CDR3 region is CASRRGQINYGYTF. CDR3 DNA: TGTGCCAGCAGACGAGGACAGATTAACTATGGCTACACCTTC.